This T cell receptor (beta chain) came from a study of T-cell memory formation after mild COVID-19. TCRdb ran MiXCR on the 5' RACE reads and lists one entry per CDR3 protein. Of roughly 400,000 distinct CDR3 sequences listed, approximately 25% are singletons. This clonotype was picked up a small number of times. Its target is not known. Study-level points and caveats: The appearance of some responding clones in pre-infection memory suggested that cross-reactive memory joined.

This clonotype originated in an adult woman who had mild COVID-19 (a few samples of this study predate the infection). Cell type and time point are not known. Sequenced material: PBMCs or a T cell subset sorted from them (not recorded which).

DNA for the CDR3: TGTGCCAGCAGTGATTTGAATACGCAGTATTTT. Its protein is CASSDLNTQYF. This sequence joins TRBV25-1 and TRBJ2-3; D is unresolved. The CDR3 sequence is 11 residues long. V shed 3 bases and J shed 7 bases, with 5 bases lying between them. Germline CDR1 MGHDK, CDR2 SYGVNS.